Listed below are T cell receptor beta chains from one sample, sequenced in a study of CD8 T cells in Susac syndrome. One entry per CDR3 protein results from TCRdb running MiXCR on the immunoSEQ multiplex PCR reads. The profile covers some 260,000 distinct CDR3 sequences, with roughly 85% appearing a single time and 0.11% taken by the ten largest. Sequencing input: CD8+ T cells from PBMCs. These receptor sequences come from a human donor with multiple sclerosis. Both conserved end residues are part of each CDR3. The order of the fields is J gene, clone size, D gene, V gene, CDR3 protein, CDR3 DNA. D genes are given only for firm matches. Not every row has a clone size; where given, it reads once, few, many or a size class.

>TRBJ2-7|-|-|TRBV10-3
CAISDADSYEQYF
TGTGCCATCAGTGATGCGGATTCCTACGAGCAGTACTTC
>TRBJ1-1|-|-|TRBV18
CASSPPEGLNTEAFF
TGTGCCAGCTCACCACCGGAGGGCCTGAACACTGAAGCTTTCTTT
>TRBJ2-1|-|TRBD2|TRBV30
CAWSVRSGSPYNEQFF
TGTGCCTGGAGTGTACGAAGCGGGAGCCCTTACAATGAGCAGTTCTTC
>TRBJ2-3|-|-|TRBV7-9
CAVYAGAGEDTQYF
TGTGCCGTCTACGCGGGGGCCGGGGAAGATACGCAGTATTTT
>TRBJ1-5|once|TRBD1|TRBV5-6
CASRGQPRRRINQPQHF
TGTGCCAGCAGGGGACAGCCCCGTAGGCGTATCAATCAGCCCCAGCATTTT
>TRBJ2-7|-|TRBD1|TRBV12-3/TRBV12-4
CASSPAGRGQYEQYF
TGTGCCAGCAGCCCTGCGGGCAGGGGGCAATACGAGCAGTACTTC
>TRBJ2-7|-|TRBD2|TRBV20-1
CSALERTSHEQYF
TGCAGTGCGCTGGAACGGACTAGCCACGAGCAGTACTTC
>TRBJ1-2|-|-|TRBV29-1
CSVGPLGQTPYGYTF
TGCAGCGTTGGGCCCTTGGGTCAAACCCCCTATGGCTACACCTTC
>TRBJ1-1|-|-|TRBV2
CASLGNTDAFF
TGTGCCAGCCTAGGGAACACTGATGCTTTCTTT
>TRBJ1-2|-|TRBD1|TRBV3-1
CASSQGTGGDYGYTF
TGTGCCAGCAGCCAAGGGACAGGGGGGGACTATGGCTACACCTTC
>TRBJ2-1|few|TRBD1|TRBV13
CASSLGTGGEQFF
TGTGCCAGCAGCTTAGGGACAGGGGGTGAGCAGTTCTTC
>TRBJ2-2|-|-|TRBV30
CAWSDPFSTGELFF
TGTGCCTGGAGTGATCCGTTTTCAACCGGGGAGCTGTTTTTT
>TRBJ2-7|-|-|TRBV5-5
CASNQRGTYEQYF
TGTGCCAGCAACCAACGCGGCACCTACGAGCAGTACTTC
>TRBJ2-1|once|TRBD2|TRBV10-3
CAISPPGLGNEQFF
TGTGCCATCAGTCCCCCGGGACTAGGTAATGAGCAGTTCTTC
>TRBJ1-1|-|-|TRBV2
CASIPGQEAFF
TGTGCCAGCATTCCCGGACAGGAAGCTTTCTTT
>TRBJ2-7|-|-|TRBV28
CASETGRDYEQYF
TGTGCCAGCGAGACCGGACGGGACTACGAGCAGTACTTC
>TRBJ2-6|-|-|TRBV27
CASSSLTAIGANVLTF
TGTGCCAGCAGTTCTCTGACAGCGATTGGGGCCAACGTCCTGACTTTC
>TRBJ1-2|-|-|TRBV25-1
CASSAGPGYTF
TGTGCCAGCAGTGCGGGTCCTGGCTACACCTTC
>TRBJ2-5|-|-|TRBV7-2
CASTSRVDETQYF
TGTGCCAGCACCTCGCGAGTCGACGAGACCCAGTACTTC
>TRBJ1-2|-|-|TRBV6-5
CASSYATANYGYTF
TGTGCCAGCAGTTACGCCACAGCTAACTATGGCTACACCTTC
>TRBJ2-1|-|TRBD2|TRBV12-5
CASGRGTSGIRRYNEQFF
TGTGCTAGTGGGCGCGGGACTAGCGGGATCAGGAGGTACAATGAGCAGTTCTTC
>TRBJ2-5|-|TRBD1|TRBV4-1
CASSQERTGVQETQYF
TGCGCCAGCAGCCAAGAGCGGACAGGGGTTCAAGAGACCCAGTACTTC
>TRBJ2-2|-|-|TRBV6-2/TRBV6-3
CASSRSGSNTGELFF
TGTGCCAGCAGTCGCTCCGGGAGCAACACCGGGGAGCTGTTTTTT
>TRBJ1-4|-|-|TRBV5-1
CASSPDSTEGNEKLFF
TGCGCCAGCAGCCCTGACAGTACAGAGGGTAATGAAAAACTGTTTTTT
>TRBJ2-7|-|-|TRBV4-1
CASSLLVGEQYF
TGCGCCAGCAGCCTTCTGGTGGGCGAGCAGTACTTC
>TRBJ2-3|-|TRBD2|TRBV19
CASSGLAGEGTDTQYF
TGTGCCAGTTCAGGGCTAGCGGGAGAAGGGACAGATACGCAGTATTTT
>TRBJ2-1|-|TRBD2|TRBV27
CASSHGTSGSNEQFF
TGTGCCAGCAGCCATGGGACTAGCGGGAGCAATGAGCAGTTCTTC
>TRBJ1-2|-|-|TRBV27
CASSLGQANYGYTF
TGTGCCAGCAGTTTAGGCCAGGCTAACTATGGCTACACCTTC
>TRBJ2-7|-|-|TRBV25-1
CASSESSGFSYEQYF
TGTGCCAGCAGTGAATCCAGCGGGTTCTCCTACGAGCAGTACTTC
>TRBJ1-1|-|-|TRBV7-8
CASSFGEGGTEAFF
TGTGCCAGCAGCTTCGGGGAGGGTGGCACTGAAGCTTTCTTT
>TRBJ2-5|-|-|TRBV29-1
CSVWRETQYF
TGCAGCGTTTGGAGGGAGACCCAGTACTTC
>TRBJ2-7|-|-|TRBV5-1
CASSFADGVDEQYF
TGCGCCAGCAGCTTCGCAGATGGCGTGGACGAGCAGTACTTC
>TRBJ2-4|-|TRBD2|TRBV9
CASSLSGRPEGIQYF
TGTGCCAGCAGCCTTAGCGGGAGGCCCGAGGGCATTCAGTACTTC
>TRBJ2-3|-|TRBD1|TRBV19
CASSVDRGLTDTQYF
TGTGCCAGTAGTGTGGACAGGGGGCTAACAGATACGCAGTATTTT
>TRBJ2-1|-|-|TRBV7-9
CASSSPERSNEQFF
TGTGCCAGCAGCTCCCCGGAGCGGAGCAATGAGCAGTTCTTC
>TRBJ2-7|-|-|TRBV7-9
CASSLVHYEQYF
TGTGCCAGCAGCTTAGTTCACTACGAGCAGTACTTC
>TRBJ2-5|-|-|TRBV13
CASSRKGWETQYF
TGTGCCAGCAGCCGGAAGGGGTGGGAGACCCAGTACTTC